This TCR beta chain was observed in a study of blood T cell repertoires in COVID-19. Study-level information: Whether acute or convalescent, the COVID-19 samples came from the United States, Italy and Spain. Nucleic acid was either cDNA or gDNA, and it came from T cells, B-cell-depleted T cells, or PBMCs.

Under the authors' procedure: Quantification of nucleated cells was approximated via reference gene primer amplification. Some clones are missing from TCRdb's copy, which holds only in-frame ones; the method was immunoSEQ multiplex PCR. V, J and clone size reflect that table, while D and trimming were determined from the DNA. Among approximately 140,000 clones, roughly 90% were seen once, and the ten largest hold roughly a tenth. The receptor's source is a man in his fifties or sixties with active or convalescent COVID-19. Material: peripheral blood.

CDR3 loop: CASSPKGGLYISDTQYF. CDR3 nucleotide sequence: TGTGCCAGCAGCCCAAAAGGAGGGCTGTATATTTCGGATACGCAGTATTTT. The V call is TRBV9, the J call TRBJ2-3, with D maybe TRBD2 (6 bases). The germline V and J ends were trimmed by 4 bases and 6 bases, with 24 bases remaining between them. This CDR3 is 17 amino acids long. Germline assignment: CDR1 SGDLS and CDR2 YYNGEE.